One T cell receptor beta chain is described in this entry. Antigen specificity is unknown. The repertoire was sequenced with immunoSEQ multiplex PCR; TCRdb's copy has only in-frame clones and lacks some. Of 4,500 to 7,000 clones in the sample, almost 90% are singletons; the top ten hold roughly a quarter. This sample was included in a study of chemoradiotherapy in HPV16-positive cancers. The study's findings and limits: Non-HPV-specific T cells did not expand in tumors during treatment, whereas candidate HPV-specific clones and E7-related motifs did. Functional assays defining HPV-specific T cells used only two HPV16-positive patients. Better recurrence-free survival went with HPV-responsive T-cell expansion in HPV16-positive patients.

CDR1 MGHRA and CDR2 YSYEKL come from the germline V gene. The CDR3 extends over 17 amino acids. The ends lost 4 bases at V and 7 bases at J; junction bases unmatched: 16. Sequences were derived from blood, sampled from a patient who underwent chemoradiotherapy. The genes are TRBV4-1 and TRBJ2-1, with 7 bases that match TRBD1. The receptor comes from a human donor with HPV-associated anogenital cancer. The CDR3 DNA sequence: TGCGCCAGCAGCCCCCTCCCACAGGGGACCTGGGGGAATGAGCAGTTCTTC. Translating it yields CASSPLPQGTWGNEQFF.